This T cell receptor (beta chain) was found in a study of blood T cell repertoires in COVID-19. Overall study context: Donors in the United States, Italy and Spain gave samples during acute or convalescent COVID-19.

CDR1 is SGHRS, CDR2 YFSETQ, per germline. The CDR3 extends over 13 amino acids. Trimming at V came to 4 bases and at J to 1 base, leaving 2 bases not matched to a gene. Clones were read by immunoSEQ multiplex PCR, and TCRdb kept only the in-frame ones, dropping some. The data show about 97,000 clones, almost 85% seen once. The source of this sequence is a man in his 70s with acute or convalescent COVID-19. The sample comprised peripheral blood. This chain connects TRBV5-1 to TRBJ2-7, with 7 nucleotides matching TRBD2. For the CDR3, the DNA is TGCGCCAGCAGCCCGGGACTATCCTACGAGCAGTACTTC. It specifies CASSPGLSYEQYF.